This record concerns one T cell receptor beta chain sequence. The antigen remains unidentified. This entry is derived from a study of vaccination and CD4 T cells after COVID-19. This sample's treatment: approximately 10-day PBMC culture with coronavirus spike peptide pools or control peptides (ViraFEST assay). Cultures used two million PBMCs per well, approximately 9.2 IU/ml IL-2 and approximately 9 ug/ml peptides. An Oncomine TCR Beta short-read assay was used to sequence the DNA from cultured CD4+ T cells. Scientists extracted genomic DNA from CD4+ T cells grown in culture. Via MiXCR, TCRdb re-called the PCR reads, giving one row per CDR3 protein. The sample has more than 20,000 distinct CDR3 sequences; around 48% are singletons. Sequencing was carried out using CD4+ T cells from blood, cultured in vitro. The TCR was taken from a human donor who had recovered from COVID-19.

CDR3 loop: CASSIFGQGGIGGYTF. The CDR3 nucleotides are TGTGCCAGTAGTATTTTCGGGCAGGGGGGGATAGGTGGCTACACCTTC. The genes are TRBV19 and TRBJ1-2; 7 bases map to TRBD1. V dropped 3 bases and J dropped 7; count of bases not matched to a gene: 14. Germline assignment: CDR1 LNHDA and CDR2 SQIVND (reference sequence). The CDR3 is made up of 16 amino acids.